Only one count was recorded for the clone carrying this T cell receptor (beta chain). Its antigen is not known. These data belong to a study of CD8+ T cells in alopecia areata. Overall study results and limits: Scalp clonality dropped significantly under tofacitinib, as did expanded CD8+ top-100 clones. Scalp lesions, especially in alopecia totalis/universalis, had higher clonality than normal scalp. Mice showed TCR sharing more clearly than patients did, possibly owing to HLA.

Treatment described: oral pan-JAK inhibitor, 5-10 mg twice daily. Germline V gene data show CDR1 as SQVTM and CDR2 as ANQGSEA. This CDR3 has 12 amino acids. J was trimmed by 2 bases and V by 7 bases; bases with no gene match: 4. Following RNA extraction, reverse transcription yielded cDNA that acted as the sequencing template. TCRdb keeps only in-frame clones here, not all; method: immunoSEQ multiplex PCR. Altogether more than 95,000 clones are present, over 60% being singletons, with the ten largest covering 5.7%. This chain uses TRBV29-1 with TRBJ2-5, with 7 positions matching TRBD1. The TCR originated in a human donor with alopecia areata. Specimen: CD4+ T cells sorted from blood, collected at week 4, from a patient treated with tofacitinib. CDR3 nucleotide sequence: TGCAGCGCTGACAGGGATCAAGAGACCCAGTACTTC. This codes for CSADRDQETQYF.